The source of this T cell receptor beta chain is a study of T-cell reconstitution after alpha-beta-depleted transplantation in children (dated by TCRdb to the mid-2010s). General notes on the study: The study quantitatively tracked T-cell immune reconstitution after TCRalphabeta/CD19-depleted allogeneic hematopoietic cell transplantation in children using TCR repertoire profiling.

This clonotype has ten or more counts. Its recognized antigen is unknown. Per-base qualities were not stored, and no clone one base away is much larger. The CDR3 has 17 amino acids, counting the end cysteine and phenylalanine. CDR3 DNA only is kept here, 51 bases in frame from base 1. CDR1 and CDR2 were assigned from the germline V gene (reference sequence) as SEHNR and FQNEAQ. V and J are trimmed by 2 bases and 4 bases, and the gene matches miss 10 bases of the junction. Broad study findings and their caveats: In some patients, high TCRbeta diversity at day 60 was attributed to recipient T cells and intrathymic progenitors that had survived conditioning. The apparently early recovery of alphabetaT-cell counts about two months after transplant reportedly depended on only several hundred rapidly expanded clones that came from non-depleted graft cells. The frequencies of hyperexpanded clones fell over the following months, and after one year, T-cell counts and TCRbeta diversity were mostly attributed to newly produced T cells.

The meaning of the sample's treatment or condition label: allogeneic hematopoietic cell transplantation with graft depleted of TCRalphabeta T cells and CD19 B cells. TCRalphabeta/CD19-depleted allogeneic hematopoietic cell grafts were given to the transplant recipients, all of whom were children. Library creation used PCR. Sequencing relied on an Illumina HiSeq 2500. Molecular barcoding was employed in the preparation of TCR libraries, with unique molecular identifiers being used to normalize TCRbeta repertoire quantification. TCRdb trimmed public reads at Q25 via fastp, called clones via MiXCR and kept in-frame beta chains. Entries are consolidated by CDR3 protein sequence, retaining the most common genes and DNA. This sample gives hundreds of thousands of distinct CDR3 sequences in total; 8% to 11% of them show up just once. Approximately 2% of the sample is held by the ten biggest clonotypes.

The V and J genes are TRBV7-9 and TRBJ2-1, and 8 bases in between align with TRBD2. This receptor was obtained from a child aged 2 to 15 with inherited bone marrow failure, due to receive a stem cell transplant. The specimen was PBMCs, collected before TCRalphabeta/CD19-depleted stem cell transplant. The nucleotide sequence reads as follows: TGTGCCAGCAGCTTACTTCGGGGGGGTAGGGCATACAATGAGCAGTTCTTC. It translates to CASSLLRGGRAYNEQFF.